Listed below are T cell receptor beta chains from one sample, sequenced in a study of regulatory T cells in long-lasting Graves disease. From the multiplex PCR reads, TCRdb called clonotypes with MiXCR, one entry per CDR3 protein. The sample has 300,000 to 400,000 distinct CDR3 sequences, about 18% seen once. The material sequenced was peripheral blood mononuclear cells (PBMCs), taken when the disease was refractory, from a patient treated with antithyroid drugs. The receptors come from a female donor with Graves disease. CDR3s include the opening cysteine and the closing phenylalanine or tryptophan. D genes are given only for firm matches. Not all rows give a size; the values are once, few, many and, for expanded clones, a class.

D,length,V,J,size,CDR3,DNA
.,16,TRBV19,TRBJ1-6,.,CASSDKGGTYNSPLHF,TGTGCCAGTAGTGATAAGGGGGGTACCTATAATTCACCCCTCCACTTT
TRBD1,12,TRBV14,TRBJ1-2,.,CASSLGQVGHTF,TGTGCCAGCAGTCTTGGACAGGTGGGCCACACCTTC
TRBD2,16,TRBV13,TRBJ2-5,many,CASSIRAGGLQETQYF,TGTGCCAGCAGCATACGAGCGGGAGGGCTCCAAGAGACCCAGTACTTC
TRBD1,15,TRBV7-8,TRBJ1-2,many,CASSLGQGRNYGYTF,TGTGCCAGCAGCTTAGGACAGGGAAGAAACTATGGCTACACCTTC
.,15,TRBV11-2,TRBJ1-1,few,CASSYTDTGWTKAFF,TGTGCCAGCAGTTATACTGACACGGGTTGGACGAAAGCTTTCTTT
TRBD2,16,TRBV7-6,TRBJ2-5,.,CASSLSGGRAGETQYF,TGTGCCAGCAGCTTATCCGGCGGGAGGGCCGGAGAGACCCAGTACTTC
.,15,TRBV15,TRBJ2-1,.,CATSRDRGPSGEQLF,TGTGCCACCAGCAGAGACAGGGGACCTTCTGGTGAGCAGCTCTTC
.,13,TRBV12-3/TRBV12-4,TRBJ2-5,many,CASSPRAQETQYF,TGTGCCAGCAGTCCAAGGGCCCAAGAGACCCAGTACTTC
.,13,TRBV14,TRBJ1-1,.,CASSQEEGREAFF,TGTGCCAGCAGCCAAGAGGAGGGTCGGGAAGCTTTCTTT
.,15,TRBV27,TRBJ1-1,many,CASSTQGFEDTEAFF,TGTGCCAGCAGTACGCAAGGCTTTGAGGACACTGAAGCTTTCTTT
.,15,TRBV28,TRBJ2-1,.,CASSLTWRVYNEQFF,TGTGCCAGCAGTTTAACTTGGAGGGTCTACAATGAGCAGTTCTTC
TRBD1,16,TRBV4-2,TRBJ1-3,.,CASSPSGQWTGNTIYF,TGTGCCAGCAGCCCCTCGGGACAGTGGACTGGAAACACCATATATTTT
.,14,TRBV12-3/TRBV12-4,TRBJ2-2,many,CASSLRGSTGELFF,TGTGCCAGCAGTTTACGTGGGAGCACCGGGGAGCTGTTTTTT
.,11,TRBV20-1,TRBJ1-2,.,CSAIGVYGYTF,TGCAGTGCTATAGGGGTTTATGGCTACACCTTC
.,14,TRBV28,TRBJ2-7,few,CACGRTYNPYEQYF,TGTGCCTGTGGCAGGACATACAACCCTTACGAGCAGTACTTC
TRBD1,13,TRBV29-1,TRBJ1-1,few,CSVTNPGQGEAFF,TGCAGCGTAACGAACCCGGGACAGGGCGAAGCTTTCTTT
.,14,TRBV4-3,TRBJ2-7,.,CASSQGLRAYEQYF,TGCGCCAGCAGCCAAGGTTTAAGGGCCTACGAGCAGTACTTC
TRBD1,17,TRBV4-2,TRBJ1-2,.,CASSQDSTGAPWSGYTF,TGTGCCAGCAGCCAAGATTCGACAGGGGCCCCTTGGAGTGGCTACACCTTC
.,13,TRBV25-1,TRBJ1-2,many,CASSDSGGTGYTF,TGTGCCAGCAGTGATTCGGGCGGAACCGGCTACACCTTC
.,15,TRBV19,TRBJ1-6,few,CASSRPGEHNSPLHF,TGTGCCAGTAGCCGTCCAGGGGAGCATAATTCACCCCTCCACTTT
TRBD2,13,TRBV12-3/TRBV12-4,TRBJ2-7,many,CASRPRGSYEQYF,TGTGCCAGCAGGCCGCGGGGGTCCTACGAGCAGTACTTC
TRBD1,15,TRBV5-5,TRBJ2-7,.,CASSLFSDRGYEQYF,TGTGCCAGCAGCTTGTTCTCGGACAGGGGTTACGAGCAGTACTTC
.,12,TRBV4-1,TRBJ2-5,.,CASSQERETQYF,TGCGCCAGCAGCCAAGAGCGGGAGACCCAGTACTTC
TRBD2,15,TRBV7-9,TRBJ2-7,.,CASSFGGDPAYEQYF,TGTGCCAGCAGCTTTGGGGGGGACCCCGCCTACGAGCAGTACTTC
.,14,TRBV6-2/TRBV6-3,TRBJ1-6,many,CASSFHRLNSPLHF,TGTGCCAGCAGTTTTCACAGGCTTAATTCACCCCTCCACTTT
TRBD1,13,TRBV11-2,TRBJ2-7,many,CASRGTGHYEQYF,TGTGCCAGCAGGGGGACAGGGCACTACGAGCAGTACTTC
TRBD1,16,TRBV4-1,TRBJ1-5,.,CASRAQGAGNNQPQHF,TGCGCCAGCAGAGCCCAGGGGGCAGGGAACAATCAGCCCCAGCATTTT
.,15,TRBV20-1,TRBJ1-5,.,CSARDSALEGQPQHF,TGCAGTGCTAGAGATTCTGCTTTAGAGGGTCAGCCCCAGCATTTT
TRBD2,13,TRBV9,TRBJ2-7,.,CASSVGGSTEQYF,TGTGCCAGCAGCGTGGGCGGGAGTACCGAGCAGTACTTC